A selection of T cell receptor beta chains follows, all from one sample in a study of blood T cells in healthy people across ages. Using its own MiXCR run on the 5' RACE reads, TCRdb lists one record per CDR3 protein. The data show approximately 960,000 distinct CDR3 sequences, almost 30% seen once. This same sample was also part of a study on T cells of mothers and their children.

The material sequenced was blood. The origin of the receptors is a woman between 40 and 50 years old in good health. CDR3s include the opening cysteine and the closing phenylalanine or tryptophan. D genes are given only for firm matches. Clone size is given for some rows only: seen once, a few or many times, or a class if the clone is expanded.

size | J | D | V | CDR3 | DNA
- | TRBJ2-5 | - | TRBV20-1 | CSATLIGSQETQYF | TGCAGTGCTACCCTCATTGGGTCCCAAGAGACCCAGTACTTC
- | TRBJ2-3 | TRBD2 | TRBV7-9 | CASSEGTSGATDTQYF | TGTGCCAGCAGCGAAGGGACTAGCGGGGCTACAGATACGCAGTATTTT
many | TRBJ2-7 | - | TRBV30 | CAWRVDRYYEQYF | TGTGCCTGGAGGGTGGACAGATACTACGAGCAGTACTTC
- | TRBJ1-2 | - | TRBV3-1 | CASSQSGEFNYGYTF | TGTGCCAGCAGCCAAAGCGGAGAATTTAACTATGGCTACACCTTC
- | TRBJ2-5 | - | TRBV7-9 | CASSSELDGEVRTQYF | TGTGCCAGCAGCTCCGAGCTAGATGGGGAGGTGCGGACCCAGTACTTC
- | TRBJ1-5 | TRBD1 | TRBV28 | CASRLRQGRNQPQHF | TGTGCCAGCAGGCTCAGACAGGGGAGGAATCAGCCCCAGCATTTT
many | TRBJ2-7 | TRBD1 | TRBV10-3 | CAISAASGTGSYEQYF | TGTGCCATCAGTGCGGCGTCCGGGACAGGCTCCTACGAGCAGTACTTC
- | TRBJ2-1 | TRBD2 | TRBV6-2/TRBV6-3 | CASSYNTVTSGNNEQFF | TGTGCCAGCAGTTACAACACTGTAACTAGCGGAAACAATGAGCAGTTCTTC
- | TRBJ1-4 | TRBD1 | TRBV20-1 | CSAPGQGALNNEKLFF | TGCAGTGCTCCCGGACAGGGGGCGCTGAATAATGAAAAACTGTTTTTT
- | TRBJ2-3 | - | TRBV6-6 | CASSYNGGTGSTDTQYF | TGTGCCAGCAGTTACAATGGGGGAACAGGGTCCACAGATACGCAGTATTTT
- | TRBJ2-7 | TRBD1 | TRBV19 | CASIAGQGAYEQYF | TGTGCCAGTATCGCGGGACAGGGGGCCTACGAGCAGTACTTC
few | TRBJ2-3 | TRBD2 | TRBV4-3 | CASKPGTSGGADTQYF | TGCGCCAGTAAACCTGGGACTAGCGGGGGGGCCGATACGCAGTATTTT
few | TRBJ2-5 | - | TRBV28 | CASIDGTLQETQYF | TGTGCCAGCATCGACGGGACCCTACAAGAGACCCAGTACTTC
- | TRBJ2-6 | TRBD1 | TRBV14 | CASSYRDRSSGANVLTF | TGTGCCAGCAGCTACCGGGACAGATCCTCTGGGGCCAACGTCCTGACTTTC
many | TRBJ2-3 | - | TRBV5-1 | CASADQDQVTDTQYF | TGCGCCAGTGCGGACCAGGATCAAGTCACAGATACGCAGTATTTT
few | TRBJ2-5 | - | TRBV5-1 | CASSLALQGGETQYF | TGCGCCAGCAGCTTGGCCTTACAGGGTGGCGAGACCCAGTACTTC
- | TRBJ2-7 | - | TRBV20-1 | CSAIGTGLSCEQYF | TGCAGTGCTATTGGGACCGGACTCTCCTGCGAGCAGTACTTC
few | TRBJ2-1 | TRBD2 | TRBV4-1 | CVSSQRLAGTLRETQFF | TGCGTCAGCAGCCAACGGCTAGCGGGGACCCTCCGGGAGACCCAGTTCTTC
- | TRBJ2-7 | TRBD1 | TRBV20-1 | CSAPGMTGGISYEQYF | TGCAGTGCTCCTGGAATGACAGGGGGCATTTCGTACGAGCAGTACTTC